This T cell receptor (beta chain) derives from a study of breast tumors, draining lymph nodes, adjacent tissues. Points from the study as a whole: Compared with lymph nodes, tumors were less diverse; compared with nontumor tissue, more.

Breast cancer patients provided tissue from their axillary draining lymph nodes. The CDR3 runs to 14 residues. Looked up from germline, CDR1 is WSHSY and CDR2 is SAAADI. V was shortened by 7 bases and J by 5 bases, with 14 bases between the two germline ends. This clonotype was seen at least ten times. The antigen is not known. TCRdb analysed the multiplex PCR reads with MiXCR anew, one entry per CDR3 protein. The table shows approximately 140,000 distinct CDR3 sequences, with approximately 32% occurring only once. The sequenced sample consisted of axillary lymph node tissue. The TCR sequence derives from a female donor with breast cancer. Some clones in this sample may be carry-over from other donors' samples. This chain uses TRBV10-2 with TRBJ1-4; D may be TRBD1 (6 bases). CDR3 bases: TGCGCCAGCAAACGACAGGAAAGAAATGAAAAACTGTTTTTT. Translated, it gives CASKRQERNEKLFF.